A selection of T cell receptor beta chains follows, all from one sample in a study of shared clonotypes between healthy human individuals. Profiling relied on immunoSEQ multiplex PCR, and the TCRdb table lists in-frame clones only, not all of them. Found here are millions of clones, about 92% of them singletons; the top ten hold roughly 0.13%. Specimen: naive CD4+ T cells sorted from blood. These TCRs come from a man aged 18 to 30 in good health. CDR3s leave out the opening cysteine and the closing phenylalanine or tryptophan. Fields, in order: CDR3 protein, V gene, J gene, clone size, CDR3 length. The listing skips clone size in some rows; elsewhere it reads once, few, many or a size class.

CDR3 protein: ASSDRDRVVNSPLH; V gene: TRBV2; J gene: TRBJ1-6; clone size: NA; CDR3 length: 14
CDR3 protein: AGTAGTGNTIY; V gene: TRBV30; J gene: TRBJ1-3; clone size: NA; CDR3 length: 11
CDR3 protein: ASRSTSGSYEQY; V gene: TRBV5-1; J gene: TRBJ2-7; clone size: NA; CDR3 length: 12
CDR3 protein: ASSPVSGGAGNNEQF; V gene: TRBV18; J gene: TRBJ2-1; clone size: NA; CDR3 length: 15
CDR3 protein: ASSRELGYGYT; V gene: TRBV6-5; J gene: TRBJ1-2; clone size: NA; CDR3 length: 11
CDR3 protein: ASSEGHINYNEQF; V gene: TRBV5-1; J gene: TRBJ2-1; clone size: NA; CDR3 length: 13
CDR3 protein: ASSSAATYEQY; V gene: TRBV5-6; J gene: TRBJ2-7; clone size: NA; CDR3 length: 11
CDR3 protein: ASSLDGLTGELF; V gene: TRBV5-1; J gene: TRBJ2-2; clone size: NA; CDR3 length: 12
CDR3 protein: ASSSGTGSRETQY; V gene: TRBV6-1; J gene: TRBJ2-5; clone size: NA; CDR3 length: 13
CDR3 protein: ASSLPGLAGDEQF; V gene: TRBV5-4; J gene: TRBJ2-1; clone size: NA; CDR3 length: 13
CDR3 protein: ASISPVGTSGSYPNTGELF; V gene: TRBV6-8; J gene: TRBJ2-2; clone size: NA; CDR3 length: 19
CDR3 protein: ASSRGGRGRRDGYT; V gene: TRBV4-1; J gene: TRBJ1-2; clone size: NA; CDR3 length: 14
CDR3 protein: ASSLVRAGGPGEQF; V gene: TRBV7-2; J gene: TRBJ2-1; clone size: NA; CDR3 length: 14
CDR3 protein: VSAAGGPGGELF; V gene: TRBV10-3; J gene: TRBJ2-2; clone size: NA; CDR3 length: 12
CDR3 protein: ASSQEGGQYEQY; V gene: TRBV14; J gene: TRBJ2-7; clone size: NA; CDR3 length: 12
CDR3 protein: ASSGGTAPEAF; V gene: TRBV5-4; J gene: TRBJ1-1; clone size: NA; CDR3 length: 11
CDR3 protein: ASKEQGTYEQY; V gene: TRBV28; J gene: TRBJ2-7; clone size: NA; CDR3 length: 11
CDR3 protein: ASSPPSGETQY; V gene: TRBV18; J gene: TRBJ2-5; clone size: NA; CDR3 length: 11
CDR3 protein: ASSTTGASGNTIY; V gene: TRBV5-1; J gene: TRBJ1-3; clone size: once; CDR3 length: 13
CDR3 protein: ASSDSSRGVYGYT; V gene: TRBV27; J gene: TRBJ1-2; clone size: once; CDR3 length: 13
CDR3 protein: ASSRRAAKHEQY; V gene: TRBV5-6; J gene: TRBJ2-7; clone size: NA; CDR3 length: 12
CDR3 protein: SVEAEGAKGYT; V gene: TRBV29-1; J gene: TRBJ1-2; clone size: NA; CDR3 length: 11
CDR3 protein: ASSLWGLAGDNNEQF; V gene: TRBV7-2; J gene: TRBJ2-1; clone size: NA; CDR3 length: 15
CDR3 protein: ASSLTGQALETQY; V gene: TRBV5-4; J gene: TRBJ2-5; clone size: once; CDR3 length: 13
CDR3 protein: ASGKGAQGNQPQH; V gene: TRBV2; J gene: TRBJ1-5; clone size: NA; CDR3 length: 13
CDR3 protein: ASSEHRDYGYT; V gene: TRBV2; J gene: TRBJ1-2; clone size: NA; CDR3 length: 11
CDR3 protein: ASSVGLAGALGTDTQY; V gene: TRBV9; J gene: TRBJ2-3; clone size: NA; CDR3 length: 16
CDR3 protein: ASSVGTGAYYEQY; V gene: TRBV9; J gene: TRBJ2-7; clone size: once; CDR3 length: 13
CDR3 protein: ASSLGVSGVGTEAF; V gene: TRBV5-4; J gene: TRBJ1-1; clone size: NA; CDR3 length: 14
CDR3 protein: ASSQEYQETQY; V gene: TRBV4-3; J gene: TRBJ2-5; clone size: NA; CDR3 length: 11
CDR3 protein: ASREQEASGHLY; V gene: TRBV6-6; J gene: TRBJ2-5; clone size: NA; CDR3 length: 12
CDR3 protein: AWSVAIGVGEQY; V gene: TRBV30; J gene: TRBJ2-7; clone size: NA; CDR3 length: 12
CDR3 protein: TSEGMNTEAF; V gene: TRBV29-1; J gene: TRBJ1-1; clone size: NA; CDR3 length: 10
CDR3 protein: ASSRTDRLNTEAF; V gene: TRBV11-2; J gene: TRBJ1-1; clone size: once; CDR3 length: 13
CDR3 protein: ASFRGADGYT; V gene: TRBV30; J gene: TRBJ1-2; clone size: NA; CDR3 length: 10
CDR3 protein: ASSYGGDNSPLH; V gene: TRBV6-6; J gene: TRBJ1-6; clone size: NA; CDR3 length: 12
CDR3 protein: ASSSAASSYNEQF; V gene: TRBV7-6; J gene: TRBJ2-1; clone size: once; CDR3 length: 13
CDR3 protein: ASSSRGGRASPLH; V gene: TRBV6-5; J gene: TRBJ1-6; clone size: NA; CDR3 length: 13
CDR3 protein: ASSLALETEAF; V gene: TRBV7-9; J gene: TRBJ1-1; clone size: few; CDR3 length: 11
CDR3 protein: ASGQGLPPMGTDTQY; V gene: TRBV6-4; J gene: TRBJ2-3; clone size: NA; CDR3 length: 15
CDR3 protein: ASRESGGNSYT; V gene: TRBV6-5; J gene: TRBJ1-2; clone size: NA; CDR3 length: 11
CDR3 protein: VGPLKAYEQY; V gene: TRBV4-1; J gene: TRBJ2-7; clone size: NA; CDR3 length: 10
CDR3 protein: ASRPQDSPLH; V gene: TRBV28; J gene: TRBJ1-6; clone size: NA; CDR3 length: 10
CDR3 protein: ASSLGDRGLETQY; V gene: TRBV5-1; J gene: TRBJ2-5; clone size: NA; CDR3 length: 13
CDR3 protein: ASSFGGTNLYGYT; V gene: TRBV27; J gene: TRBJ1-2; clone size: NA; CDR3 length: 13
CDR3 protein: ATSREQGANEKLF; V gene: TRBV15; J gene: TRBJ1-4; clone size: NA; CDR3 length: 13
CDR3 protein: ASSWGRGRSSYEQY; V gene: TRBV5-6; J gene: TRBJ2-7; clone size: NA; CDR3 length: 14
CDR3 protein: ASSVESGRAGTQY; V gene: TRBV9; J gene: TRBJ2-5; clone size: NA; CDR3 length: 13
CDR3 protein: ASSRRGSSGYT; V gene: TRBV4-3; J gene: TRBJ1-2; clone size: NA; CDR3 length: 11
CDR3 protein: ASSQGISWTSGTITDTQY; V gene: TRBV4-2; J gene: TRBJ2-3; clone size: NA; CDR3 length: 18
CDR3 protein: ASSVTGKDGYT; V gene: TRBV9; J gene: TRBJ1-2; clone size: NA; CDR3 length: 11
CDR3 protein: ASSDPGGDTHDTQY; V gene: TRBV10-2; J gene: TRBJ2-3; clone size: NA; CDR3 length: 14